One and the same sample provided the 25 T cell receptor beta chains below, sequenced in a study of early T cells in non-severe SARS-CoV-2 infection. TCRdb re-called the 5' RACE reads with MiXCR, one entry per CDR3 protein. The sample shows some 31,000 distinct CDR3 sequences, around 5.8% of them seen only once. Sequenced material: whole blood. These TCRs come from an adult who was a healthcare worker with PCR-confirmed SARS-CoV-2 infection or an uninfected control (not recorded which).

A word on this clonotype: It may be a read error: a sequence one base away is much more abundant. This rearrangement joins TRBV7-6 to TRBJ1-1; D ambiguous. Germline values: CDR1 SGHVS, CDR2 FNYEAQ. The CDR3 is made up of 13 amino acids. CDR3 DNA sequence: TGTGCCAGCAGCCAAATCGAGAACACTGAAGCTTACTTT. It is translated as CASSQIENTEAYF.

This clonotype was observed many times. This sequence joins TRBV3-1 and TRBJ1-2; a possible D gene is TRBD1 (5 bases). The CDR3 runs to 14 residues. Germline V CDR1 and CDR2: LGHDT, YNNKEL (reference sequence). V was shortened by 2 bases and J by 3 bases, with 10 bases between the two germline ends. The CDR3 DNA reads TGTGCCAGCAGCCAACGTGCCAGGGACTATGGCTACACCTTC. Translated: CASSQRARDYGYTF. The full variable domain, in which reference TRBV3-1 and TRBJ1-2 provide the parts outside the CDR3, is DTAVSQTPKYLVTQMGNDKSIKCEQNLGHDTMYWYKQDSKKFLKIMFSYNNKELIINETVPNRFSPKSPDKAHLNLHINSLELGDSAVYFCASSQRARDYGYTFGSGTRLTVV.

This clonotype was counted at least ten times. The chain joins TRBV7-9 to TRBJ1-5; no clear D. In germline, CDR1 is SEHNR, CDR2 FQNEAQ (reference sequence). The CDR3 is 13 residues long. V was cut by 2 bases and J by 5 bases, with 7 bases left in between. As DNA, the CDR3 is TGTGCCAGCAGCTTACAAGGGTATCAGCCCCAGCATTTT. It codes for CASSLQGYQPQHF. Looking up the rest from reference TRBV7-9 and TRBJ1-5 gives the full variable domain: DTGVSQNPRHKITKRGQNVTFRCDPISEHNRLYWYRQTLGQGPEFLTYFQNEAQLEKSRLLSDRFSAERPKGSFSTLEIQRTEQGDSAMYLCASSLQGYQPQHFGDGTRLSIL.

A few counts support this clonotype. J is TRBJ1-4 and V is TRBV7-2; no reliable D call. Germline loops: CDR1 SGHTA, CDR2 FQGNSA. V lost 1 base and J 4 bases, leaving 10 bases between the germline ends. CDR3 length equals 15 residues. The chain's CDR3 is CASSLGAQNNEKLFF. DNA of the CDR3: TGTGCCAGCAGCTTAGGGGCCCAGAATAATGAAAAACTGTTTTTT. Using reference TRBV7-2 and TRBJ1-4 for the parts outside the CDR3, the full variable domain is GAGVSQSPSNKVTEKGKDVELRCDPISGHTALYWYRQSLGQGLEFLIYFQGNSAPDKSGLPSDRFSAERTGGSVSTLTIQRTQQEDSAVYLCASSLGAQNNEKLFFGSGTQLSVL.

On this clonotype itself: With a much larger clone just one base away, this may be a read error. The chain has TRBV19 and TRBJ2-1, with D uncertain. Germline-derived CDR1 and CDR2 are LNHDA and SQIVND (reference sequence). The CDR3 is 11 amino acids. Trimming removed 9 bases from V and 10 bases from J, with 13 bases in between. CDR3 sequence reads: CASETYEEQFF. In DNA form, the CDR3 reads TGTGCCAGCGAAACGTATGAAGAGCAGTTCTTC.

This clonotype was recorded many times. This sequence joins TRBV5-4 and TRBJ2-3; 7 nucleotides agree with TRBD2. The CDR3 runs 16 residues. The trim removed 4 bases at V and 1 base at J, leaving 9 bases unmatched. The germline V gene has CDR1 SGHNT and CDR2 YYREEE (reference sequence). The CDR3 is CASSPPGGRGTDTQYF. The CDR3 coding sequence is TGTGCCAGCAGCCCCCCTGGGGGGAGGGGCACAGATACGCAGTATTTT. Full variable domain (outside the CDR3, taken from reference TRBV5-4 and TRBJ2-3): ETGVTQSPTHLIKTRGQQVTLRCSSQSGHNTVSWYQQALGQGPQFIFQYYREEENGRGNFPPRFSGLQFPNYSSELNVNALELDDSALYLCASSPPGGRGTDTQYFGPGTRLTVL.

This clonotype was seen many times. The V call is TRBV7-2, the J call TRBJ2-1; 7 positions agree with TRBD2. With V trimmed by 5 bases and J by 5 bases, 9 bases remained unmatched. CDR1 and CDR2 from the germline V gene are SGHTA and FQGNSA. The CDR3 spans 15 residues. The CDR3 DNA reads TGTGCCAGCAGCCCCCGACATGGGACTAACAATGAGCAGTTCTTC. As protein: CASSPRHGTNNEQFF. The full variable domain, with the rest looked up from reference TRBV7-2 and TRBJ2-1, is GAGVSQSPSNKVTEKGKDVELRCDPISGHTALYWYRQSLGQGLEFLIYFQGNSAPDKSGLPSDRFSAERTGGSVSTLTIQRTQQEDSAVYLCASSPRHGTNNEQFFGPGTRLTVL.

This clonotype was detected only a few times. This chain connects TRBV27 to TRBJ2-5; D possibly corresponds to TRBD1 (5 bases). V lost 3 bases and J 3 bases, leaving 11 bases between the germline ends. The CDR3 runs 14 residues. The germline CDR1 and CDR2 sequences are MNHEY and SMNVEV (reference sequence). The CDR3 region has the DNA TGTGCCAGCAGTTTGTGGGCAGGGAAAGAGACCCAGTACTTC. Its translation is CASSLWAGKETQYF.

This clonotype was counted many times. The chain has TRBV20-1 and TRBJ2-2; 9 nucleotides align to TRBD2. Losses at the gene ends were 3 bases for V and 4 bases for J; bases not matched to a gene: 6. The CDR3 extends over 15 amino acids. Germline-derived CDR1 and CDR2 are DFQATT and SNEGSKA (reference sequence). CDR3 DNA: TGCAGTGCTAGGTCTAGCGGGATGGGCACCGGGGAGCTGTTTTTT. Its protein product is CSARSSGMGTGELFF.

This clonotype has ten or more counts. V is TRBV18 and J is TRBJ2-6, with TRBD1 as a possible D gene (5 bases). The CDR3 runs 17 residues. The V gene's germline CDR1 is KGHSH and CDR2 LQKENI. V dropped 2 bases and J dropped 1 base, with 12 bases sitting between them. The CDR3 is CASSPEPPGSGANVLTF. In DNA form, the CDR3 reads TGTGCCAGCTCACCAGAACCCCCAGGGTCTGGGGCCAACGTCCTGACTTTC.

This clonotype turned up a few times. V usage is TRBV3-1 and J usage is TRBJ2-5, with TRBD2 matching over 15 bases. J was trimmed by 4 bases and V by 5 bases; bases with no gene match: 5. Germline CDR1 reads LGHDT; CDR2 reads YNNKEL (reference sequence). This CDR3 comprises 16 residues. CDR3 in DNA: TGTGCCAGCAGCAAGAGGGGACTAGCGGGAGGAGAGACCCAGTACTTC. As protein: CASSKRGLAGGETQYF.

The rearrangement joins TRBV12-3 or TRBV12-4 to TRBJ2-1; TRBD2 matches at 10 bases. The V and J ends lost 2 bases and 14 bases, in that order; junction bases with no gene match: 9. CDR3 length: 14 residues. For the CDR3, the DNA is TGTGCCAGCAGTTTAAGGCTAGCGGGGGACGACGAGTTCTTC. This translates into CASSLRLAGDDEFF.

This clonotype has ten or more counts. The V and J genes are TRBV6-1 and TRBJ2-7, with TRBD1 identical over 7 bases. Germline V gene data show CDR1 as MNHNS and CDR2 as SASEGT. V shed 4 bases, J shed 5 bases, and the junction held 8 bases outside the gene matches. The CDR3 length is 14 residues. CDR3 DNA sequence: TGTGCCAGCAGTGCCCGGGACAGTCGCCACGAGCAGTACTTC. It is translated as CASSARDSRHEQYF.

This clonotype showed up many times. The chain couples TRBV13 to TRBJ2-1; D is possibly TRBD1 (5 bases). The ends were cut back, 5 bases at V and 0 bases at J, with 14 bases in the middle. The CDR3 covers 16 residues. The germline V gene encodes CDR1 PRHDT and CDR2 FYEKMQ (reference sequence). CDR3 in amino acids: CASSARAYSSYNEQFF. CDR3 DNA: TGTGCCAGCAGCGCCAGGGCTTACAGCTCCTACAATGAGCAGTTCTTC.

This clonotype was seen a few times. J is TRBJ1-1 and V is TRBV27; D possibly corresponds to TRBD1 (6 bases). The V end was cut by 4 bases, the J end by 3 bases, with 15 bases between. In germline, CDR1 is MNHEY, CDR2 SMNVEV (reference sequence). CDR3 length equals 15 residues. CDR3 nucleotide sequence: TGTGCCAGCAGTTCACCTCTCAGGGGAGACACTGAAGCTTTCTTT. Translated: CASSSPLRGDTEAFF.

The J gene is TRBJ1-2, the V gene TRBV19, with 9 bases lining up with TRBD1. The V gene's germline CDR1 is LNHDA and CDR2 SQIVND (reference sequence). V shed 4 bases and J 8 bases; nucleotides not matched to a gene: 8. The CDR3 runs to 14 residues. CDR3 residues: CASSKPGQGRGYTF. The DNA for the CDR3 is TGTGCCAGTAGTAAGCCGGGACAGGGTCGAGGCTACACCTTC.

This clonotype was counted ten times or more. CDR3 amino acids: CASSLRGANVLTF. CDR3 DNA: TGTGCCAGCAGCCTCAGGGGGGCCAACGTCCTGACTTTC. This chain links TRBV7-9 with TRBJ2-6; no definite D call. Trimming removed 5 bases from V and 4 bases from J, with 6 bases in between. Germline loops: CDR1 SEHNR, CDR2 FQNEAQ (reference sequence). The CDR3 has 13 amino acids.

The CDR3 reads CSARDLLAGELFF. CDR3 DNA sequence: TGCAGTGCTAGAGATCTGCTAGCGGGGGAGCTGTTTTTT. The chain combines TRBV20-1 with TRBJ2-2; D may be TRBD2 (6 bases). This CDR3 is 13 amino acids long. Trimming pared 0 bases from V and 8 bases from J, leaving 10 bases between. Looked up from germline, CDR1 is DFQATT and CDR2 is SNEGSKA (reference sequence).

This clonotype was recorded at least ten times. The J gene is TRBJ2-1, the V gene TRBV6-5; D gene unclear. In germline, CDR1 is MNHEY, CDR2 SVGAGI. CDR3 length: 12 amino acids. The ends were cut back, 4 bases at V and 9 bases at J, with 10 bases in the middle. The CDR3 sequence is CASSSGAGEQFF. CDR3 coding DNA: TGTGCCAGCAGTTCGGGCGCTGGTGAGCAGTTCTTC.

In its sample, this clonotype was seen many times. The chain links TRBV4-3 to TRBJ2-3, with D possibly being TRBD1 (5 bases). The CDR3 sequence is 15 residues long. The germline V gene has CDR1 LGHNA and CDR2 YSLEER. V lost 0 bases and J 2 bases, leaving 9 bases between the germline ends. The CDR3 loop is CASSQDLGPTDTQYF. The CDR3 nucleotides are TGCGCCAGCAGCCAAGATCTGGGGCCCACAGATACGCAGTATTTT.

The V and J genes are TRBV28 and TRBJ1-4, with 7 positions matching TRBD1. Trimming cost V 6 bases and J 1 base; bases outside gene matches: 11. This CDR3 comprises 17 residues. Looked up from germline, CDR1 is MDHEN and CDR2 is SYDVKM. The CDR3: CASSMTGKGVTNEKLFF. CDR3 bases: TGTGCCAGCAGCATGACAGGGAAGGGAGTAACTAATGAAAAACTGTTTTTT.

In this sample, this clonotype turned up many times. CDR3: CASSYGTGTWTEAFF. CDR3 DNA: TGTGCCAGCAGTTACGGGACAGGGACGTGGACTGAAGCTTTCTTT. The chain carries TRBV6-5 and TRBJ1-1; 9 nucleotides match TRBD1. V was clipped by 2 bases and J by 5 bases; unmatched bases: 6. The CDR3 sequence is 15 residues long. Germline V gene data show CDR1 as MNHEY and CDR2 as SVGAGI.

This clonotype was seen many times. The rearrangement joins TRBV20-1 to TRBJ1-1; perhaps TRBD1 as D (5 bases). The CDR3 length is 18 residues. Trimming took 2 bases from V and 1 from J, leaving 23 bases between them. Germline assignment: CDR1 DFQATT and CDR2 SNEGSKA (reference sequence). The CDR3 here is CSARRGIWGTTRNTEAFF. The CDR3, as DNA: TGCAGTGCTAGACGGGGCATCTGGGGAACCACAAGGAACACTGAAGCTTTCTTT.

The sample holds many counts of this clonotype. The chain joins TRBV12-3 or TRBV12-4 to TRBJ2-3; 9 positions match TRBD1. J lost 3 bases, V lost 1 base, and 2 bases had no gene match. This CDR3 has 15 residues. The CDR3 DNA follows: TGTGCCAGCAGTTTAGACAGGGGGCGGACAGATACGCAGTATTTT. Translated: CASSLDRGRTDTQYF.

This clonotype has at least ten counts. This chain connects TRBV5-1 to TRBJ2-2; D call uncertain. The V end lost 0 bases, the J end lost 3 bases, and 6 bases lay between the germline ends. CDR1 SGHRS and CDR2 YFSETQ come from the germline V gene. The CDR3 extends over 14 amino acids. The chain's CDR3 is CASSLVVDTGELFF. CDR3 nucleotide sequence: TGCGCCAGCAGCTTGGTTGTAGACACCGGGGAGCTGTTTTTT. Full variable domain (missing parts from reference TRBV5-1 and TRBJ2-2): KAGVTQTPRYLIKTRGQQVTLSCSPISGHRSVSWYQQTPGQGLQFLFEYFSETQRNKGNFPGRFSGRQFSNSRSEMNVSTLELGDSALYLCASSLVVDTGELFFGEGSRLTVL.